This entry features one T cell receptor (beta chain) sequence. This entry belongs to a study of T cells in Graves' hyperthyroidism and ophthalmopathy. Template material for amplifying TCR beta CDR3 regions consisted of RNA transcripts. During a first-round RT-PCR of the TCR CDR3, the HTBI primer set was used. TCRdb redid the calling of the multiplex PCR reads with MiXCR, one entry per CDR3 protein. The table records 560,000 or so distinct CDR3 sequences, about half of them present only once. Stable hyperthyroidism: no ophthalmopathy progression over 18 months of follow-up. Any patient presenting with uncontrolled infection, other autoimmune disease, pregnancy or lactation was left out. CDR3 size: 15 residues. Trimming took 10 bases from V and 4 from J, leaving 23 bases between them. Per the germline V gene, CDR1 is LNHDA and CDR2 is SQIVND (reference sequence).

The sequence was obtained from a woman aged 18-29 years with Graves' hyperthyroidism. The sample comprised peripheral blood or thyroid tissue (not recorded which). The rearrangement links TRBV19 to TRBJ2-7, with D possibly matching TRBD2 (6 bases). CDR3 in DNA: TGTGCCACCAGTGCCGCTGGGGGGAACGATTACGAGCAGTACTTC. This gives the protein CATSAAGGNDYEQYF.